The 30 T cell receptor beta chains below all came from one sample that was sequenced in a study of cytomegalovirus exposure and HLA in healthy donors. The PCR used 60 Vbeta and 13 Jbeta primers. Sequenced by immunoSEQ multiplex PCR; TCRdb stores in-frame clones only, minus some. In the table there are over 100,000 clones, 79% of which are singletons. Sequenced sample: PBMCs. These receptors originate from a woman under 30 in good health and CMV-seropositive.

The V call is TRBV5-1, the J call TRBJ2-3; 12 nucleotides match TRBD2. CDR1 and CDR2 (germline): SGHRS, YFSETQ. J was trimmed by 1 base and V by 2 bases; bases with no gene match: 8. The length of the CDR3 is 18 residues. As DNA, the CDR3 is TGCGCCAGCAGCTTCTCTAGCGGGAGGGCCAGCGGCACAGATACGCAGTATTTT. This sequence encodes CASSFSSGRASGTDTQYF.

This chain uses TRBV11-1 with TRBJ2-7, with D possibly matching TRBD1 (5 bases). The germline V gene has CDR1 SGHAT and CDR2 FQDESV (reference sequence). Between the trimmed V and J ends, which lost 6 bases and 1 base, there was a span of 13 bases. The CDR3 contains 14 residues. The CDR3 sequence: CASRSARDSYEQYF. The DNA for the CDR3 is TGTGCCAGCAGGAGCGCCAGGGATTCCTACGAGCAGTACTTC.

The chain carries TRBV7-8 and TRBJ2-1, with TRBD2 as a possible D gene (7 bases). Germline CDR1 and CDR2: SGHVS and FQNEAQ. The germline V and J ends were trimmed by 3 bases and 5 bases, with 14 bases remaining between them. CDR3 size: 15 residues. This chain's CDR3 is CASSFRGLADNEQFF. The CDR3 coding sequence is TGTGCCAGCAGCTTCCGGGGGCTAGCGGACAATGAGCAGTTCTTC.

V usage is TRBV30 and J usage is TRBJ2-5, with a weak D call TRBD2 (5 bases). V lost 0 bases, J lost 3 bases, and 8 bases lay in between. The CDR3 has 13 residues. Germline V lookup: CDR1 GTSNPN, CDR2 SVGIG (reference sequence). CDR3 amino acids: CAWSVSGKETQYF. The CDR3 nucleotides read TGTGCCTGGAGTGTTTCGGGGAAAGAGACCCAGTACTTC.

J is TRBJ2-7 and V is TRBV5-1, with a weak D call TRBD2 (5 bases). V lost 0 bases to trimming and J lost 0 bases, with 13 bases between them. Germline V gene sequence: CDR1 SGHRS, CDR2 YFSETQ. The CDR3 runs to 16 residues. Here the CDR3 DNA reads TGCGCCAGCAGCTTGGACGGACTCTATTACTCCTACGAGCAGTACTTC. It encodes CASSLDGLYYSYEQYF. The variable domain in full, completed from reference TRBV5-1 and TRBJ2-7, reads KAGVTQTPRYLIKTRGQQVTLSCSPISGHRSVSWYQQTPGQGLQFLFEYFSETQRNKGNFPGRFSGRQFSNSRSEMNVSTLELGDSALYLCASSLDGLYYSYEQYFGPGTRLTVT.

Worth noting for this clone: A read error may account for a junction end that differs from germline. Within the sample, other DNA sequences also encode this same CDR3. V and J are TRBV4-1 and TRBJ1-1, with a tentative D call TRBD1 (5 bases). Germline CDR1 and CDR2: MGHRA and YSYEKL. CDR3 length: 15 residues. DNA for the CDR3: TGCGCCAGCAGCCAAGGAAGGGGCCAAAACACTGAGGCTTTCTTT. It encodes CASSQGRGQNTEAFF.

J is TRBJ2-7 and V is TRBV7-9; 8 bases are shared with TRBD1. Germline V gene sequence: CDR1 SEHNR, CDR2 FQNEAQ (reference sequence). Trimming cost V 5 bases and J 0 bases; bases outside gene matches: 3. This CDR3 has 14 amino acids. The CDR3 coding sequence is TGTGCCAGCAGCGGGGGGACAGGCTCCTACGAGCAGTACTTC. Translation: CASSGGTGSYEQYF.

Written as DNA, the CDR3 is TGTGCCAGCAGCGCCTCCTCCGGGGCGGGGAGGGGCACAGATACGCAGTATTTT. It is translated as CASSASSGAGRGTDTQYF. The chain is built from TRBV9 and TRBJ2-3, with 7 bases aligning to TRBD2. The CDR3 extends over 18 amino acids. Germline CDR1 reads SGDLS; CDR2 reads YYNGEE. J gave up 1 base and V 3 bases, and 14 bases lay outside the gene matches. Using reference TRBV9 and TRBJ2-3 for the parts outside the CDR3, the full variable domain is DSGVTQTPKHLITATGQRVTLRCSPRSGDLSVYWYQQSLDQGLQFLIQYYNGEERAKGNILERFSAQQFPDLHSELNLSSLELGDSALYFCASSASSGAGRGTDTQYFGPGTRLTVL.

The chain joins TRBV6-1 to TRBJ2-7; maybe TRBD2 (5 bases). V gave up 10 bases and J gave up 3 bases, with 13 bases separating them. The germline gives CDR1 MNHNS, CDR2 SASEGT. The CDR3 totals 12 residues. The CDR3 is CATSSTLYEQYF. CDR3 DNA: TGTGCCACCTCTAGCACCCTCTACGAGCAGTACTTC.

CDR3 DNA sequence: TGTGCCAGCACCGGGTGGGGACAGGAGCAGTTCTTC. Residues: CASTGWGQEQFF. V and J are TRBV7-9 and TRBJ2-1; 7 nucleotides agree with TRBD1. Per the germline V gene, CDR1 is SEHNR and CDR2 is FQNEAQ (reference sequence). V trimming: 7 bases; J trimming: 10 bases; junction bases outside the gene matches: 7. The CDR3 is 12 residues long.

The CDR3 here is CASSLAPSYEQYF. In nucleotides, the CDR3 is TGTGCCAGCAGCTTGGCTCCGAGCTACGAGCAGTACTTC. The genes are TRBV5-6 and TRBJ2-7; D remains unclear. The CDR3 runs to 13 residues. Germline-derived CDR1 and CDR2 are SGHDT and YYEEEE. The V gene lost 0 bases and the J gene lost 3 bases, with 7 bases spanning the gap.

This chain joins TRBV28 and TRBJ1-2, with 9 bases that match TRBD1. The CDR3 length is 16 residues. CDR1 is MDHEN, CDR2 SYDVKM, per germline. With V trimmed by 3 bases and J by 7 bases, 12 bases remained unmatched. The DNA for the CDR3 is TGTGCCAGCAGTTTGAGTGGACAGGGGCCGACCCGTGGCTACACCTTC. This gives the protein CASSLSGQGPTRGYTF.

The chain carries TRBV28 and TRBJ2-5, with 8 nucleotides matching TRBD1. This CDR3 has 14 amino acids. The trim removed 2 bases at V and 9 bases at J, leaving 8 bases unmatched. Germline CDR1 MDHEN, CDR2 SYDVKM. As DNA, the CDR3 is TGTGCCAGCAGTTTACAGGGGGCCGGTGGGGCCCAGTACTTC. The encoded protein is CASSLQGAGGAQYF.

The chain has TRBV2 and TRBJ2-2; a weak D match, TRBD1 (5 bases). The CDR3 consists of 15 residues. Trimming cost V 7 bases and J 3 bases, with 15 bases left between them. Germline CDR1 SNHLY, CDR2 FYNNEI. The CDR3 loop is CASTPTAGYTGELFF. The CDR3 coding sequence is TGTGCCAGCACCCCAACCGCAGGGTACACCGGGGAGCTGTTTTTT.

J is TRBJ1-5 and V is TRBV5-1; the D gene is possibly TRBD1 (5 bases). Per germline, CDR1 SGHRS and CDR2 YFSETQ. The CDR3 covers 14 residues. The V end was cut by 0 bases, the J end by 7 bases, with 11 bases between. The CDR3 coding sequence is TGCGCCAGCAGCTTGGAAGGGGCAGGGCAGCCCCAGCATTTT. It translates to CASSLEGAGQPQHF.

This chain connects TRBV6-1 to TRBJ2-3; TRBD1 agrees at 8 bases. The CDR3 contains 13 residues. In germline, CDR1 is MNHNS, CDR2 SASEGT. J lost 8 bases, V lost 3 bases, and 4 bases had no gene match. For the CDR3, the DNA is TGTGCCAGCAGTGAGCAGGGGGCCGGTACGCAGTATTTT. Amino acids: CASSEQGAGTQYF.

This clone was detected once. The chain couples TRBV9 to TRBJ2-2; 9 bases are a match to TRBD2. The ends lost 9 bases at V and 6 bases at J; junction bases unmatched: 9. The CDR3 is 14 amino acids. The germline V gene has CDR1 SGDLS and CDR2 YYNGEE. CDR3 sequence: CATGRGRAPGELFF. CDR3 in DNA: TGTGCCACCGGACGCGGGAGGGCCCCCGGGGAGCTGTTTTTT.

J is TRBJ2-2 and V is TRBV5-1; a weak D match, TRBD1 (6 bases). Germline values: CDR1 SGHRS, CDR2 YFSETQ. V was cut by 1 base and J by 4 bases, with 11 bases left in between. This CDR3 contains 15 residues. The CDR3 nucleotides are TGCGCCAGCAGCTTGACAGGGCCGGGCACCGGGGAGCTGTTTTTT. This codes for CASSLTGPGTGELFF.

This sequence joins TRBV13 and TRBJ2-1; 8 bases map to TRBD1. Germline V CDR1 and CDR2: PRHDT, FYEKMQ (reference sequence). This CDR3 has 15 amino acids. The junction had 11 bases not matched to a gene; V was cut back by 6 bases and J by 7 bases. DNA for the CDR3: TGTGCCAGCAGTTCAAAATCGACAGGGGATAATGAGCAGTTCTTC. The encoded protein is CASSSKSTGDNEQFF.

The chain carries TRBV7-8 and TRBJ1-1; 7 positions agree with TRBD1. With 5 bases clipped from V and 3 bases from J, the junction kept 9 bases outside the gene matches. The CDR3 is made up of 15 amino acids. Germline loops: CDR1 SGHVS, CDR2 FQNEAQ. The CDR3 protein is CASSERRGPDTEAFF. In nucleotides, the CDR3 is TGTGCCAGCAGCGAGCGTAGGGGGCCCGACACTGAAGCTTTCTTT. Full variable domain (remainder filled in from reference TRBV7-8 and TRBJ1-1): GAGVSQSPRYKVAKRGQDVALRCDPISGHVSLFWYQQALGQGPEFLTYFQNEAQLDKSGLPSDRFFAERPEGSVSTLKIQRTQQEDSAVYLCASSERRGPDTEAFFGQGTRLTVV.

The rearrangement joins TRBV27 to TRBJ2-7, with 8 bases aligning to TRBD2. There are 14 residues in the CDR3. Germline-derived CDR1 and CDR2 are MNHEY and SMNVEV (reference sequence). The V gene end was trimmed by 4 bases and the J gene end by 5 bases; junction bases not matched to a gene: 7. Written as DNA, the CDR3 is TGTGCCAGCAGTTACGGACTAGCTGGCCACGAGCAGTACTTC. Translation gives CASSYGLAGHEQYF.

The chain couples TRBV15 to TRBJ2-7, with a weak D call TRBD2 (6 bases). Germline V gene data show CDR1 as LNHNV and CDR2 as YYDKDF (reference sequence). The germline V and J ends were trimmed by 0 bases and 9 bases, with 21 bases remaining between them. The CDR3 extends over 16 amino acids. CDR3 loop: CATSRDRKLVRDSQYF. The CDR3 region has the DNA TGTGCCACCAGCAGAGATCGAAAACTAGTGAGGGACTCGCAGTACTTC.

This rearrangement joins TRBV13 to TRBJ2-7; 8 bases are shared with TRBD1. V trimming: 5 bases; J trimming: 3 bases; junction bases outside the gene matches: 6. Germline V lookup: CDR1 PRHDT, CDR2 FYEKMQ (reference sequence). The CDR3 has 14 residues. CDR3 loop: CASSGGQGVYEQYF. CDR3 in DNA: TGTGCCAGCAGCGGTGGACAGGGCGTCTACGAGCAGTACTTC.

The chain's CDR3 is CASSMGPAGATYEQYF. Here the CDR3 DNA reads TGTGCCAGTAGTATGGGCCCGGCGGGAGCGACCTACGAGCAGTACTTC. The rearrangement uses TRBV19 and TRBJ2-7, with 7 bases lining up with TRBD2. Germline V gene sequence: CDR1 LNHDA, CDR2 SQIVND (reference sequence). Trimming took 3 bases from V and 2 from J; bases not matched to a gene: 10. This CDR3 is built from 16 residues.

The chain links TRBV9 to TRBJ2-3, with 9 bases fitting TRBD2. Trimming took 4 bases from V and 7 from J; bases not matched to a gene: 10. CDR3 size: 15 residues. Germline V gene data show CDR1 as SGDLS and CDR2 as YYNGEE. CDR3 DNA sequence: TGTGCCAGCAGCTCAGGGACTAGCTCGGGTCATACGCAGTATTTT. This codes for CASSSGTSSGHTQYF.

V gene TRBV11-3 combines with J gene TRBJ1-2; D not resolved. V dropped 5 bases and J dropped 9 bases, with 13 bases sitting between them. CDR3 length: 12 amino acids. Per the germline V gene, CDR1 is SGHNT and CDR2 is YENEEA. The CDR3, as DNA: TGTGCCAGCAGCCTCGTCCGGGGAAGCTACACCTTC. It translates to CASSLVRGSYTF.

The CDR3, as DNA: TGTGCCAGCAGTTTTCTCGGACAGGAGCCAAATTCACCCCTCCACTTT. Translated: CASSFLGQEPNSPLHF. The chain links TRBV27 to TRBJ1-6, with 7 positions matching TRBD1. With V trimmed by 3 bases and J by 7 bases, 9 bases remained unmatched. Germline V CDR1 and CDR2: MNHEY, SMNVEV (reference sequence). This CDR3 has 16 residues.

CDR3 DNA: TGTGCCAGCAGTCACTACAGGGGCGGCTACACCTTC. This encodes CASSHYRGGYTF. The chain employs TRBV6-6 and TRBJ1-2; 7 nucleotides line up with TRBD1. V lost 5 bases, J lost 8 bases, and 5 bases stayed unmatched. The germline gives CDR1 MNHNY, CDR2 SVGAGI (reference sequence). CDR3 length: 12 amino acids.

In DNA form, the CDR3 reads TGTGCCAGCAGCCGGCCGGGACTAGAAGGGACCTACGAGCAGTACTTC. It is translated as CASSRPGLEGTYEQYF. The chain has TRBV7-9 and TRBJ2-7, with 8 bases aligning to TRBD2. Germline CDR1 and CDR2: SEHNR and FQNEAQ (reference sequence). Losses at the gene ends were 5 bases for V and 2 bases for J; bases not matched to a gene: 11. This CDR3 has 16 amino acids.

V gene TRBV4-1 combines with J gene TRBJ1-2, with 7 bases matching TRBD1. With 1 base clipped from V and 4 bases from J, the junction kept 3 bases outside the gene matches. The germline gives CDR1 MGHRA, CDR2 YSYEKL. This CDR3 is 14 amino acids long. The CDR3 is CASSQAQGSYGYTF. The CDR3 DNA reads TGCGCCAGCAGCCAAGCACAGGGGAGCTATGGCTACACCTTC.